The 4 T cell receptor beta chains in this list originate from one sample, sequenced in a study of T cell responses to AZD1222 COVID-19 vaccine (dated by TCRdb to 2020 to 2023). Library generation was performed with the immunoSEQ multiplex PCR assay. The clones in this table, taken by TCRdb from immuneACCESS, are in-frame only. Not every clone is retained; where verified, under half of the shortfall comes from an unresolved V gene, and the cause of the rest is unknown. The sample table contains about 130,000 clones; only one count was recorded for 88% of them. Over 5% of the sample is taken by the ten largest. The label giving this sample's time point can be read as: about 28 days (+/-7) after the second vaccine dose. This specimen consisted of peripheral blood, obtained 28 days after the second AZD1222 dose. The receptors here all came from an adult who received the AZD1222 COVID-19 vaccine.

The chain employs TRBV11-3 and TRBJ1-4; perhaps TRBD1 as D (6 bases). The V gene's germline CDR1 is SGHNT and CDR2 YENEEA. V was trimmed by 4 bases and J by 3 bases, leaving 12 bases between them. The CDR3 spans 15 residues. The CDR3 is CASSSYSGANEKLFF. In DNA form, the CDR3 reads TGTGCCAGCAGCTCTTACTCAGGGGCTAATGAAAAACTGTTTTTT. The whole variable domain, remainder taken from reference TRBV11-3 and TRBJ1-4, is EAGVVQSPRYKIIEKKQPVAFWCNPISGHNTLYWYLQNLGQGPELLIRYENEEAVDDSQLPKDRFSAERLKGVDSTLKIQPAELGDSAVYLCASSSYSGANEKLFFGSGTQLSVL.

The chain links TRBV6-5 to TRBJ2-5; D is ambiguous. Trimming cost V 8 bases and J 0 bases, with 16 bases left between them. CDR1 is MNHEY and CDR2 is SVGAGI in the germline V gene. CDR3 length: 15 residues. The CDR3 region is CASLDSLGDQETQYF. As DNA, the CDR3 is TGTGCCAGCCTCGACTCGCTTGGGGACCAAGAGACCCAGTACTTC.

The genes are TRBV5-5 and TRBJ2-5; D tentatively reads TRBD1 or TRBD2 (5 bases each). The germline CDR1 and CDR2 sequences are SGHKS and YYEKEE (reference sequence). The CDR3 loop spans 16 amino acids. V lost 3 bases to trimming and J lost 4 bases, with 19 bases between them. CDR3 in DNA: TGTGCCAGCAGCTCCAACATTAGGGGCCGGGGAGAGACCCAGTACTTC. It codes for CASSSNIRGRGETQYF.

V gene TRBV7-2 combines with J gene TRBJ2-7, with 9 bases matching TRBD1. V was pared by 4 bases and J by 4 bases, with 5 bases of the junction left unmatched. The CDR3 totals 14 residues. Germline CDR1 SGHTA, CDR2 FQGNSA. The CDR3 sequence: CASSSGTGWYEQYF. The DNA for the CDR3 is TGTGCCAGCAGCTCCGGGACAGGGTGGTACGAGCAGTACTTC.